This TCR beta chain was identified in a study of vaccination effects on CD4 cells after COVID-19. Looking at the study overall: ViraFEST expansion of antigen-specific CD4+ T cells with viral peptide pools preceded sequencing. Cultivation was performed at more than 1.5 million PBMC per well with about 9 IU/ml IL-2 and about 10 ug/ml peptides added.

The CDR3 covers 11 residues. V lost 6 bases to trimming and J lost 13 bases, with 15 bases between them. Germline V lookup: CDR1 DFQATT, CDR2 SNEGSKA (reference sequence). After roughly 9 days in culture, the CD4+ T cells were isolated. Negative nucleocapsid antibody tests before and after vaccination confirmed no previous SARS-CoV-2 infection. A note on this clone: Its antigen is unidentified.

Measured with immunoSEQ multiplex PCR; TCRdb has only the in-frame clones, and not every one. The sample gives about 58,000 clones, about 74% of which show up once; approximately 3% is in the top ten. The sample consisted of CD4+ T cells from PBMCs cultured without peptide, taken before COVID-19 vaccination. This receptor was identified in a human donor who received a COVID-19 vaccine. The rearrangement links TRBV20-1 to TRBJ1-4, with a tentative D call TRBD1 (5 bases). CDR3 nucleotide sequence: TGCAGTGCGAGGGGCCCCGGGGCACTGTTTTTT. It yields the protein CSARGPGALFF.